This T cell receptor beta chain was identified during a study of response to subunit inactivated influenza vaccine. This clonotype was counted between two and nine times. Its antigen is as yet unknown. In germline, CDR1 is MNHEY, CDR2 SMNVEV (reference sequence). The CDR3 contains 12 residues. Trimming removed 4 bases from V and 8 bases from J, with 9 bases in between. TCRdb used MiXCR to reprocess the RT-PCR reads, holding one entry per CDR3 protein. In the table there are around 850,000 distinct CDR3 sequences, 15% to 20% of which are singletons. Study observations and caveats: Authors proposed each seasonal influenza vaccination draws in few new T cells.

This clonotype was obtained from a man between 45 and 60 years old who received an inactivated influenza vaccine. The J gene is TRBJ1-5, the V gene TRBV27, with a tentative D call TRBD1 (5 bases). The sequences come from PBMCs from blood, collected around 5 days after vaccination. The CDR3 spells CASSSVGEPQHF. CDR3 DNA sequence: TGTGCCAGCAGTTCGGTGGGGGAGCCCCAGCATTTT.